This T cell receptor beta chain was retrieved from a study of blood T cell repertoires in COVID-19. Study details: Sites in the United States, Italy and Spain provided acute and convalescent COVID-19 samples. PBMCs, B-cell-depleted T cells, or T cells were the source of the cDNA or gDNA that made up the material.

V was trimmed by 7 bases and J by 7 bases, leaving 17 bases between them. From germline, CDR1 is SNHLY and CDR2 FYNNEI. The length of the CDR3 is 14 residues. As processed by the authors: Researchers report that nucleated cell counts were estimated from reference gene primer amplification. The repertoire was sequenced with immunoSEQ multiplex PCR; TCRdb's copy has only in-frame clones and lacks some. The V and J calls and clone size are taken from that table; D and trimming were inferred from the DNA. Of 130,000 or so clones listed, about 70% are singletons. This receptor was obtained from a woman between 65 and 79 years old with acute or convalescent COVID-19. The chain joins TRBV2 to TRBJ1-5; D is perhaps TRBD1 (5 bases). Input material: peripheral blood. The CDR3 protein is CASMEDSWVQPQHF. Written as DNA, the CDR3 is TGTGCCAGCATGGAAGACAGCTGGGTCCAGCCCCAGCATTTT.